This is a list of T cell receptor beta chains from one sample in a study of shared clonotypes between healthy human individuals. Using immunoSEQ multiplex PCR, the repertoire was profiled, and TCRdb retains in-frame clones only, with some absent. Here the sample spans roughly 850,000 clones, 90% to 97% being singletons. The sequencing input was naive CD8+ T cells sorted from blood. Every receptor here comes from a man aged 25 to 45 in good health. CDR3s include the opening cysteine and the closing phenylalanine or tryptophan. A D gene is named only where the DNA matches it firmly. Clone size is not always given. Where it is, it says once, few, many or a class for expanded clones.

d_call	clone_size	v_call	j_call	cdr3_aa	cdr3_nt
-	few	TRBV7-2	TRBJ1-2	CASSSTNRVANYGYTF	TGTGCCAGCAGCTCAACGAACAGGGTAGCTAACTATGGCTACACCTTC
-	-	TRBV6-6	TRBJ2-7	CASIDPTGPYEQYF	TGTGCCAGCATTGACCCGACAGGACCCTACGAGCAGTACTTC
-	-	TRBV28	TRBJ2-7	CASSFPPPHGQIFTKSSYEQYF	TGTGCCAGCAGTTTTCCCCCACCACACGGACAGATTTTTACAAAGAGCTCCTACGAGCAGTACTTC
TRBD2	-	TRBV11-2	TRBJ2-1	CASMRTSGREQFF	TGTGCCAGCATGAGAACTAGCGGGAGGGAGCAGTTCTTC
TRBD2	-	TRBV28	TRBJ2-7	CASSQRENYEQYF	TGTGCCAGCAGTCAGCGGGAGAACTACGAGCAGTACTTC
-	-	TRBV27	TRBJ2-1	CASSLGPSEEPWAVTPYNEQFF	TGTGCCAGCAGTTTAGGGCCCTCAGAGGAGCCTTGGGCCGTCACGCCCTACAATGAGCAGTTCTTC
-	-	TRBV5-5	TRBJ1-1	CASIWGREAFF	TGTGCCAGCATTTGGGGCAGGGAAGCTTTCTTT
-	-	TRBV7-8	TRBJ2-6	CASSTGSYPQSRANVLTF	TGTGCCAGCAGCACCGGGAGTTACCCACAAAGTCGGGCCAACGTCCTGACTTTC
-	-	TRBV7-9	TRBJ2-3	CASGLGATLTDTQYF	TGTGCCAGCGGATTGGGGGCGACGTTAACAGATACGCAGTATTTT
TRBD1	-	TRBV27	TRBJ1-5	CASSLSWWTGKDQPQHF	TGTGCCAGCAGTTTATCGTGGTGGACAGGGAAGGATCAGCCCCAGCATTTT
-	-	TRBV4-3	TRBJ2-3	CASSQFQGSGDTQYF	TGCGCCAGCAGCCAATTCCAGGGTAGTGGAGATACGCAGTATTTT
TRBD1	-	TRBV2	TRBJ1-1	CASSERGLGEAFF	TGTGCCAGCAGTGAGAGGGGGCTAGGTGAAGCTTTCTTT
-	-	TRBV7-9	TRBJ2-1	CASGGRASYNEQFF	TGTGCCAGCGGGGGGCGGGCGTCGTACAATGAGCAGTTCTTC
-	-	TRBV10-3	TRBJ2-1	CAISDRGLEYNEQFF	TGTGCCATCAGTGATAGGGGCCTGGAATACAATGAGCAGTTCTTC
-	-	TRBV6-5	TRBJ1-1	CASSHMGVEAFF	TGTGCCAGCAGCCACATGGGGGTTGAAGCTTTCTTT
TRBD1	few	TRBV6-1	TRBJ2-7	CASSPTGALYEQYF	TGTGCCAGCAGTCCTACAGGGGCGCTTTACGAGCAGTACTTC
-	-	TRBV4-1	TRBJ2-5	CASSQGYDWGQETQYF	TGCGCCAGCAGCCAGGGGTATGATTGGGGACAAGAGACCCAGTACTTC
-	-	TRBV7-9	TRBJ1-2	CASSSNNYGYTF	TGTGCCAGCAGCTCCAATAACTATGGCTACACCTTC
-	-	TRBV7-9	TRBJ2-7	CASSPTGSSYEQYF	TGTGCCAGCAGCCCGACAGGTAGCTCCTACGAGCAGTACTTC
-	-	TRBV14	TRBJ1-1	CASSQAWAGDTEAFF	TGTGCCAGCAGCCAAGCTTGGGCAGGTGACACTGAAGCTTTCTTT
TRBD1	-	TRBV7-9	TRBJ2-7	CASSLGQGAFYEQYF	TGTGCCAGCAGCTTAGGACAGGGGGCTTTCTACGAGCAGTACTTC
TRBD2	-	TRBV7-8	TRBJ2-1	CASSFLLAGLGNEQFF	TGTGCCAGCAGCTTCCTCCTAGCGGGTCTAGGTAATGAGCAGTTCTTC
TRBD1	-	TRBV2	TRBJ2-1	CASDSDTGTGYYQGDEQFF	TGTGCCAGCGACTCAGATACCGGGACAGGTTATTATCAGGGCGATGAGCAGTTCTTC
-	-	TRBV27	TRBJ1-2	CASSFGPANYGYTF	TGTGCCAGCAGTTTTGGCCCGGCTAACTATGGCTACACCTTC
-	-	TRBV6-1	TRBJ2-2	CASSETPVGAMNTGELFF	TGTGCCAGCAGTGAAACCCCAGTGGGAGCGATGAACACCGGGGAGCTGTTTTTT
TRBD2	-	TRBV7-9	TRBJ2-5	CASRTSGLQETQYF	TGTGCCAGCAGGACTAGCGGACTACAAGAGACCCAGTACTTC
-	once	TRBV29-1	TRBJ1-2	CSVESREGYTF	TGCAGCGTTGAAAGCAGGGAGGGCTACACCTTC
-	-	TRBV19	TRBJ1-1	CASSINRNTEAFF	TGTGCCAGTAGTATAAACAGGAACACTGAAGCTTTCTTT
-	-	TRBV5-4	TRBJ2-5	CASSLDGETQYF	TGTGCCAGCAGCTTAGATGGGGAGACCCAGTACTTC
-	-	TRBV10-3	TRBJ2-7	CAIISGVGEQYF	TGTGCCATCATCTCCGGGGTGGGGGAGCAGTACTTC
-	-	TRBV19	TRBJ2-3	CASSIGRGRTDTQYF	TGTGCCAGTAGTATTGGCAGGGGTAGGACAGATACGCAGTATTTT
TRBD2	-	TRBV7-9	TRBJ2-1	CASSLVGGSGNEQFF	TGTGCCAGCAGCTTAGTAGGCGGGAGCGGTAATGAGCAGTTCTTC
TRBD1	-	TRBV18	TRBJ1-6	CASSPKTGSYNSPLHF	TGTGCCAGCTCACCTAAGACAGGGTCCTATAATTCACCCCTCCACTTT
TRBD2	-	TRBV28	TRBJ2-7	CASSLRLAGGSYEQYF	TGTGCCAGCAGTTTAAGACTAGCGGGAGGATCCTACGAGCAGTACTTC
TRBD2	-	TRBV5-5	TRBJ2-2	CASSAIAGEGTGELFF	TGTGCCAGCAGCGCGATAGCGGGAGAAGGCACCGGGGAGCTGTTTTTT
-	once	TRBV13	TRBJ1-1	CASSPPSGTEAFF	TGTGCCAGCAGCCCCCCGTCGGGCACTGAAGCTTTCTTT
-	-	TRBV7-9	TRBJ2-7	CASSFRRGEQYF	TGTGCCAGCAGCTTCAGACGAGGGGAGCAGTACTTC